This T cell receptor (beta chain) was recovered during a study of shared clonotypes between healthy human individuals. Overall study findings and caveats: Unshared clonotypes carried lower generation probabilities than those common to all four donors. Owing to a small donor count, the genetic and exposure-history diversity represented was limited.

Trimming removed 2 bases at V and 9 bases at J, with 14 bases between. The germline CDR1 and CDR2 sequences are LNHDA and SQIVND (reference sequence). This CDR3 contains 15 residues. Details on this clone: Its antigen is undetermined.

Per the original methods: ImmunoSEQ yielded junction-only sequences lacking quality scores, so filtering differed. The table came from immunoSEQ multiplex PCR; TCRdb's copy has only in-frame clones and leaves some out. D and trimming were read from the DNA, whereas the V and J calls and clone size are those reported in that table. The table records 2 million to 3 million clones, approximately 94% of them present only once. Each sample came from a Caucasian adult donor living in Nashville, Tennessee. The genes are TRBV19 and TRBJ1-6; perhaps TRBD1 as D (5 bases). This clonotype originated in a man aged 18 to 30 in good health. Sequenced material: naive CD4+ T cells sorted from blood. Documented subset: CD45RA+ positively selected. The CDR3 reads CASSILQGVRSPLHF. In DNA, the CDR3 is TGTGCCAGTAGTATACTCCAGGGTGTTCGTTCACCCCTCCACTTT.